One T cell receptor (beta chain) is described in this entry. This sample was included in a study of blood T cell repertoires in COVID-19. Study overall: In each case, the material was cDNA or gDNA derived from T cells, B-cell-depleted T cells, or PBMCs.

Original processing notes: Amplified reference gene primers provided the basis for estimating nucleated cell counts. The table came from immunoSEQ multiplex PCR; TCRdb's copy has only in-frame clones and leaves some out. Clonal size and the V and J genes are those of that table, whereas D and trimming came from the DNA. The sample has about 42,000 clones, 77% seen once; the top ten hold under 30%. This sequence was found in a woman in her 70s with acute or convalescent COVID-19. Source material: peripheral blood.

The CDR3 DNA reads TGTGCCAGCAGCGCAGGAATAGGGGGACCCCCGTTACCGACTGAAGCTTTCTTT. Amino acids: CASSAGIGGPPLPTEAFF. The chain recombines TRBV9 with TRBJ1-1; a possible D gene is TRBD1 (6 bases). The CDR3 covers 18 residues. The V end was cut by 3 bases, the J end by 5 bases, with 26 bases between. Per the germline V gene, CDR1 is SGDLS and CDR2 is YYNGEE.